This T cell receptor beta chain was observed in a study of OX40 agonist ivuxolimab in advanced cancers. General study findings and limits: The investigators did not determine what antigen specificity the expanded peripheral T cells had. Average numbers of expanded clones were greater in CD8+ T cells than in CD4+.

Trimming pared 6 bases from V and 0 bases from J, leaving 12 bases between. The length of the CDR3 is 15 residues. Germline values: CDR1 LNHNV, CDR2 YYDKDF (reference sequence). Of note for this clone: The antigen is unknown.

TCRdb's copy holds only in-frame clones and misses some; the assay was immunoSEQ multiplex PCR. The table shows tens of thousands of clones, with nearly 90% occurring only once. This TCR came from an adult with an advanced solid tumor such as melanoma, head and neck, liver or kidney cancer. This specimen was CD4+ or CD8+ T cells sorted from blood, taken in a trial of the OX40 agonist ivuxolimab. The rearrangement uses TRBV15 and TRBJ2-1; D is possibly TRBD2 (6 bases). This chain's CDR3 is CATSPDGSSYNEQFF. Here the CDR3 DNA reads TGTGCCACCAGTCCTGACGGGAGCTCCTACAATGAGCAGTTCTTC.